Following are 29 T cell receptor beta chains from one sample sequenced in a study of shared clonotypes between healthy human individuals. Assay used: immunoSEQ multiplex PCR; TCRdb lists only in-frame clones, some missing. The repertoire holds millions of clones, with just over 90% as singletons. Sequencing was performed on naive CD4+ T cells sorted from blood. The subset: CD45RA+ positively selected. These receptors were collected from a man between 18 and 35 years old in good health.

The chain employs TRBV4-1 and TRBJ1-4, with D perhaps matching TRBD1 (6 bases). Germline assignment: CDR1 MGHRA and CDR2 YSYEKL. This CDR3 has 17 residues. V was clipped by 1 base and J by 8 bases, with 20 bases between them. DNA for the CDR3: TGCGCCAGCAGCCAAGGCCCTGCCCGGGGGGCCGAGGAAAAACTGTTTTTT. Protein sequence: CASSQGPARGAEEKLFF.

The V gene is TRBV18, the J gene TRBJ1-4; TRBD1 matches 7 bases. Germline V CDR1 and CDR2: KGHSH, LQKENI. The CDR3 covers 12 residues. V dropped 6 bases and J dropped 8; count of bases not matched to a gene: 3. The CDR3 loop reads CASSTGAEKLFF. The CDR3 DNA sequence: TGTGCCAGCTCCACAGGGGCGGAAAAACTGTTTTTT.

Remarks on this clone: The same CDR3 arises from other DNA sequences in this sample as well. The J gene is TRBJ2-1, the V gene TRBV15; either TRBD1 or TRBD2 may supply D (6 bases each). The CDR3 runs to 15 residues. V lost 1 base and J 4 bases, leaving 11 bases between the germline ends. Germline CDR1 is LNHNV and CDR2 is YYDKDF (reference sequence). The CDR3 reads CATSRAGASYNEQFF. In DNA form, the CDR3 reads TGTGCCACCAGCAGAGCGGGGGCCTCATACAATGAGCAGTTCTTC.

The V call is TRBV6-5, the J call TRBJ1-3; D not resolved. Trimming removed 4 bases at V and 0 bases at J, with 13 bases between. The CDR3 sequence is 16 residues long. Germline V lookup: CDR1 MNHEY, CDR2 SVGAGI. The CDR3 loop is CASSSWAASSGNTIYF. The CDR3 DNA sequence: TGTGCCAGCAGTTCTTGGGCAGCCAGCTCTGGAAACACCATATATTTT.

This sequence joins TRBV7-2 and TRBJ2-1; TRBD1 matches 9 bases. Germline V gene data show CDR1 as SGHTA and CDR2 as FQGNSA. The CDR3 has 16 amino acids. V gave up 1 base and J gave up 1 base; unmatched junction bases: 2. Here the CDR3 DNA reads TGTGCCAGCAGCTTAGGACAGGGGGTATCCTACAATGAGCAGTTCTTC. This sequence encodes CASSLGQGVSYNEQFF.

The rearrangement joins TRBV10-3 to TRBJ1-5; 7 nucleotides match TRBD1. Germline lookup yields CDR1 ENHRY and CDR2 SYGVKD. The CDR3 length is 14 residues. The V and J ends lost 6 bases and 0 bases, in that order; junction bases with no gene match: 2. The CDR3 region is CAISGTDSNQPQHF. The CDR3 DNA sequence: TGTGCCATCAGCGGGACAGATAGCAATCAGCCCCAGCATTTT.

The chain recombines TRBV29-1 with TRBJ2-5; possible D gene TRBD1, 5 bases. V lost 7 bases to trimming and J lost 5 bases, with 17 bases between them. Germline loops: CDR1 SQVTM, CDR2 ANQGSEA. CDR3 size: 13 residues. In nucleotides, the CDR3 is TGCAGCGGGGGCCACCCTGGGGCCGAGACCCAGTACTTC. Its translation is CSGGHPGAETQYF.

The V call is TRBV7-8, the J call TRBJ1-6; no definite D call. Germline V gene data show CDR1 as SGHVS and CDR2 as FQNEAQ. The CDR3 is made up of 15 amino acids. The V end was cut by 5 bases, the J end by 4 bases, with 12 bases between. CDR3 region: CASSPDGRYNSPLHF. The CDR3 DNA sequence: TGTGCCAGCAGCCCAGATGGGAGGTATAATTCACCCCTCCACTTT.

The genes are TRBV30 and TRBJ1-1; TRBD1 might be the D (5 bases). Germline CDR1 reads GTSNPN; CDR2 reads SVGIG (reference sequence). Trimming shortened V by 1 base and J by 3 bases, and 12 bases separated the two germline ends. The CDR3 sequence is 14 residues long. The CDR3 protein is CAWSDSGLYTEAFF. The CDR3 DNA is TGTGCCTGGAGTGATTCAGGGTTGTACACTGAAGCTTTCTTT. Together with reference TRBV30 and TRBJ1-1, the CDR3 gives the full variable domain: SQTIHQWPATLVQPVGSPLSLECTVEGTSNPNLYWYRQAAGRGLQLLFYSVGIGQISSEVPQNLSASRPQDRQFILSSKKLLLSDSGFYLCAWSDSGLYTEAFFGQGTRLTVV.

The rearrangement links TRBV5-4 to TRBJ1-1; no clear D gene. CDR3 length: 15 residues. V lost 1 base and J lost 0, with 10 bases in between. Germline lookup yields CDR1 SGHNT and CDR2 YYREEE (reference sequence). In DNA, the CDR3 is TGTGCCAGCAGCTTGAATCCCGGCATGAACACTGAAGCTTTCTTT. Protein product: CASSLNPGMNTEAFF.

The chain has TRBV30 and TRBJ1-3, with 10 bases fitting TRBD1. Germline V CDR1 and CDR2: GTSNPN, SVGIG (reference sequence). V shed 2 bases, J shed 8 bases, and the junction held 9 bases outside the gene matches. The length of the CDR3 is 15 residues. In nucleotides, the CDR3 is TGTGCCTGGAGTTACGGGACAGGGGACGCGGACACCATATATTTT. Amino acids: CAWSYGTGDADTIYF.

This clone was observed once. The J gene is TRBJ1-4, the V gene TRBV7-9; D gene unclear. Germline V gene lookup returns CDR1 SEHNR and CDR2 FQNEAQ (reference sequence). The CDR3 has 17 amino acids. Trimming took 3 bases from V and 0 from J, leaving 14 bases between them. CDR3 bases: TGTGCCAGCAGCTTCGCCCCCTACCCCTCAACTAATGAAAAACTGTTTTTT. Translating gives CASSFAPYPSTNEKLFF.

CDR3 region: CASSPGTSGSSSYEQYF. DNA of the CDR3: TGTGCCAGCAGTCCCGGGACTAGCGGGTCATCCTCCTACGAGCAGTACTTC. The chain joins TRBV7-9 to TRBJ2-7; 12 nucleotides match TRBD2. The CDR3 covers 17 residues. CDR1 SEHNR and CDR2 FQNEAQ come from the germline V gene (reference sequence). J was trimmed by 0 bases and V by 6 bases; bases with no gene match: 9.

V usage is TRBV27 and J usage is TRBJ2-3; D is possibly TRBD2 (6 bases). Germline assignment: CDR1 MNHEY and CDR2 SMNVEV (reference sequence). This CDR3 has 14 residues. V gave up 5 bases and J gave up 0 bases, with 9 bases separating them. The chain's CDR3 is CASSGGMSTDTQYF. CDR3 bases: TGTGCCAGCAGTGGGGGGATGAGCACAGATACGCAGTATTTT.

Turning to this clone: Other DNA sequences in the same sample also yield this CDR3. V gene TRBV18 combines with J gene TRBJ2-3; no definite D call. The germline CDR1 and CDR2 sequences are KGHSH and LQKENI. Trimming took 2 bases from V and 5 from J, leaving 8 bases between them. The CDR3 sequence is 13 residues long. The chain's CDR3 is CASSPNPGDTQYF. Written as DNA, the CDR3 is TGTGCCAGCTCACCAAACCCAGGAGATACGCAGTATTTT.

The CDR3 DNA follows: TGTGCCAGCAGTCAACGGACAGGCGACGTCCCTTCACCCCTCCACTTT. This gives the protein CASSQRTGDVPSPLHF. The V call is TRBV6-6, the J call TRBJ1-6, with 7 bases fitting TRBD1. J lost 9 bases, V lost 5 bases, and 13 bases had no gene match. The CDR3 consists of 16 residues. Germline V lookup: CDR1 MNHNY, CDR2 SVGAGI (reference sequence).

The chain uses TRBV7-8 and TRBJ2-2, with a possible D match to TRBD1 (5 bases). This CDR3 contains 16 residues. V shed 2 bases and J shed 1 base, with 11 bases lying between them. Germline assignment: CDR1 SGHVS and CDR2 FQNEAQ. The CDR3 is CASSLQGLLNTGELFF. The CDR3, as DNA: TGTGCCAGCAGCTTACAGGGTCTTTTGAACACCGGGGAGCTGTTTTTT.

CDR3 nucleotides: TGTGCCAGCTCCATCAATGAGCAGTTCTTC. Residues: CASSINEQFF. The V call is TRBV7-3, the J call TRBJ2-1; D unresolved. V was pared by 8 bases and J by 6 bases, with 5 bases between. Germline V gene sequence: CDR1 SGHTA, CDR2 FQGTGA. This CDR3 region has 10 residues.

This CDR3 reads CASSFLAGNQPQHF. The CDR3 DNA sequence: TGTGCCAGCAGTTTCTTAGCAGGGAATCAGCCCCAGCATTTT. The gene calls are TRBV28 and TRBJ1-5, with D possibly TRBD1 on 5 matching bases. From germline, CDR1 is MDHEN and CDR2 SYDVKM. This CDR3 comprises 14 residues. Trimming pared 3 bases from V and 4 bases from J, leaving 10 bases between. Based on the CDR3 plus reference TRBV28 and TRBJ1-5, the full variable domain is DVKVTQSSRYLVKRTGEKVFLECVQDMDHENMFWYRQDPGLGLRLIYFSYDVKMKEKGDIPEGYSVSREKKERFSLILESASTNQTSMYLCASSFLAGNQPQHFGDGTRLSIL.

The chain couples TRBV5-1 to TRBJ2-2; 10 nucleotides line up with TRBD1. This CDR3 region has 16 residues. The V gene end was trimmed by 1 base and the J gene end by 6 bases; junction bases not matched to a gene: 6. In germline, CDR1 is SGHRS, CDR2 YFSETQ. This CDR3 reads CASSLQPGQGSGELFF. Written as DNA, the CDR3 is TGCGCCAGCAGCTTGCAACCGGGACAGGGGTCCGGGGAGCTGTTTTTT.

About this clone: The sample contains more than one DNA sequence encoding this CDR3. The genes are TRBV29-1 and TRBJ1-1, with unresolved D. This CDR3 region has 12 residues. The germline V gene encodes CDR1 SQVTM and CDR2 ANQGSEA. V was clipped by 3 bases and J by 2 bases, with 7 bases between them. The CDR3 DNA follows: TGCAGCGTTGATAAGGGAAACACTGAAGCTTTCTTT. Its translation: CSVDKGNTEAFF.

This clone was observed a single time. The chain carries TRBV10-1 and TRBJ2-7, with TRBD2 as a possible D gene (6 bases). The germline V gene encodes CDR1 WNHNN and CDR2 SYGVQD (reference sequence). V was clipped by 3 bases and J by 7 bases, with 13 bases between them. The CDR3 totals 13 residues. CDR3: CASSDRGTREQYF. Written as DNA, the CDR3 is TGCGCCAGCAGTGATCGGGGGACGAGGGAGCAGTACTTC.

The sample holds one count of this clone. This rearrangement joins TRBV7-2 to TRBJ2-7; 9 nucleotides match TRBD1. Trimming took 0 bases from V and 0 from J; bases not matched to a gene: 6. In germline, CDR1 is SGHTA, CDR2 FQGNSA. The CDR3 is 17 residues long. The CDR3 coding sequence is TGTGCCAGCAGCTTAGCGGGACAGGGAGGGGGCTCCTACGAGCAGTACTTC. Translating gives CASSLAGQGGGSYEQYF.

Points on this clone: Other DNA sequences in the sample encode the same CDR3. The rearrangement links TRBV7-2 to TRBJ2-3; 8 bases line up with TRBD2. V gave up 3 bases and J gave up 1 base; unmatched junction bases: 3. The CDR3 sequence is 15 residues long. The germline gives CDR1 SGHTA, CDR2 FQGNSA. CDR3 loop: CASSLNGRGTDTQYF. DNA of the CDR3: TGTGCCAGCAGCTTGAACGGGAGGGGCACAGATACGCAGTATTTT.

This chain links TRBV28 with TRBJ1-6; 10 bases agree with TRBD1. The V gene's germline CDR1 is MDHEN and CDR2 SYDVKM. The CDR3 sequence is 14 residues long. Trimming cost V 8 bases and J 7 bases; bases outside gene matches: 5. This CDR3 reads CASLGTGENSPLHF. Written as DNA, the CDR3 is TGTGCCAGCCTGGGGACAGGGGAAAATTCACCCCTCCACTTT.

The chain is built from TRBV5-1 and TRBJ1-1; 8 bases match TRBD1. J was trimmed by 5 bases and V by 5 bases; bases with no gene match: 11. Per germline, CDR1 SGHRS and CDR2 YFSETQ. The CDR3 extends over 15 amino acids. The CDR3 loop reads CASSTYQGAGTEAFF. Here the CDR3 DNA reads TGCGCCAGCAGTACGTACCAGGGGGCAGGGACTGAAGCTTTCTTT.

Concerning this clone itself: A junction boundary mismatches the germline segment, possibly from a read error. J is TRBJ1-2 and V is TRBV10-3; no clear D gene. The CDR3 totals 13 residues. The germline CDR1 and CDR2 sequences are ENHRY and SYGVKD. In nucleotides, the CDR3 is TGTGCCATCAGTGAGTCAGGGTTTATTCTCTTAGCCTTC. Translation gives CAISESGFILLAF.

V and J are TRBV4-1 and TRBJ1-2, with D uncertain. Trimming pared 0 bases from V and 1 base from J, leaving 9 bases between. Looked up from germline, CDR1 is MGHRA and CDR2 is YSYEKL. The CDR3 runs to 15 residues. For the CDR3, the DNA is TGCGCCAGCAGCCAAGAGACAAACGTTAACTATGGCTACACCTTC. It translates to CASSQETNVNYGYTF.

The chain links TRBV25-1 to TRBJ1-4, with D hard to call. The length of the CDR3 is 15 residues. In germline, CDR1 is MGHDK, CDR2 SYGVNS. The V end lost 2 bases, the J end lost 8 bases, and 15 bases lay between the germline ends. The CDR3 here is CASSENGLRAEKLFF. CDR3 DNA sequence: TGTGCCAGCAGTGAAAACGGGCTCCGCGCGGAAAAACTGTTTTTT.